This T cell receptor (beta chain) was sequenced in a study of T cell responses to AZD1222 COVID-19 vaccine. Only in-frame clones appear in the TCRdb table, and some are missing; sequencing was by immunoSEQ multiplex PCR. The sample carries 150,000 to 200,000 clones, roughly 88% recorded once. The CDR3 has 13 residues. Trimming removed 9 bases at V and 3 bases at J, with 15 bases between. CDR1 and CDR2 (germline): MDHEN, SYDVKM. The rearrangement joins TRBV28 to TRBJ2-7, with D possibly matching TRBD1 (6 bases). The sequencing here drew on peripheral blood, taken 28 days after the second AZD1222 dose. This clonotype was obtained from an adult who received the AZD1222 COVID-19 vaccine. The CDR3 is CASTVGTSYEQYF. The CDR3 nucleotides read TGTGCCAGTACCGTCGGGACAAGCTACGAGCAGTACTTC.